Listed here are 4 T cell receptor beta chains from one sample, sequenced in a study of T cell responses to AZD1222 COVID-19 vaccine. Libraries were prepared by immunoSEQ multiplex PCR; TCRdb keeps only in-frame clonotypes and omits some of them. Of about 90,000 clones listed, around 91% were seen once; the top ten hold about 6.1%. The sample in question was peripheral blood, obtained 28 days after the second AZD1222 dose. These receptors were obtained from an adult who received the AZD1222 COVID-19 vaccine.

The chain links TRBV27 to TRBJ2-1; D ambiguous. V dropped 5 bases and J dropped 12 bases, with 17 bases sitting between them. Germline loops: CDR1 MNHEY, CDR2 SMNVEV (reference sequence). The CDR3 totals 13 residues. Written as DNA, the CDR3 is TGTGCCAGCAGTCCACAAGTAAGTGCTGGGCAGTTCTTC. Its protein is CASSPQVSAGQFF.

The V and J genes are TRBV19 and TRBJ2-4; 9 bases fit TRBD1. The CDR3 sequence is 16 residues long. Per the germline V gene, CDR1 is LNHDA and CDR2 is SQIVND (reference sequence). With V trimmed by 5 bases and J by 1 base, 6 bases remained unmatched. The CDR3 nucleotides are TGTGCCAGTAGTCCGTGGACAGGGGTGGCCAAAAACATTCAGTACTTC. Translation: CASSPWTGVAKNIQYF.

The V gene is TRBV3-1 (or the pseudogene TRBV3-2), the J gene TRBJ2-5; possibly TRBD1 for D (6 bases). Germline CDR1 LGHDT, CDR2 YNNKEL (reference sequence). CDR3 length: 17 residues. V lost 4 bases and J 1 base, leaving 19 bases between the germline ends. The CDR3 region is CASSLLGAGRGQETQYF. The DNA of the CDR3 is TGTGCCAGCAGCCTTTTGGGGGCAGGGAGAGGCCAAGAGACCCAGTACTTC.

The chain has TRBV30 and TRBJ1-6; the D is unclear. The ends were cut back, 3 bases at V and 5 bases at J, with 14 bases in the middle. This CDR3 is built from 15 residues. Germline V gene data show CDR1 as GTSNPN and CDR2 as SVGIG (reference sequence). The CDR3 reads CAWRGRQTNNSPLHF. In DNA form, the CDR3 reads TGTGCCTGGAGAGGTAGACAAACGAATAATTCACCCCTCCACTTT.